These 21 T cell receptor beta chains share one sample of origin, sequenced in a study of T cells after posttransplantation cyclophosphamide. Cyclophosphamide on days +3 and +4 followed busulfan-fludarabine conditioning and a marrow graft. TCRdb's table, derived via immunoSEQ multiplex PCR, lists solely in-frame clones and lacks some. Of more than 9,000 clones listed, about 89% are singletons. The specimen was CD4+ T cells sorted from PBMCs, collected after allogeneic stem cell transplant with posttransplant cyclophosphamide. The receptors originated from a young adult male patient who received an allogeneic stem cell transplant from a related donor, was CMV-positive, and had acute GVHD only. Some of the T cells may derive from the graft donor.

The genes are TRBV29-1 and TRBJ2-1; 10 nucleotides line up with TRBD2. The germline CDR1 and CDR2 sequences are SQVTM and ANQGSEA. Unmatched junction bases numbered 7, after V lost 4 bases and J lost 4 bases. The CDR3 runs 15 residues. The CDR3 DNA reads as TGCAGCGTTGCCCCCAGACTAGCGGGTTACAATGAGCAGTTCTTC. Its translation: CSVAPRLAGYNEQFF.

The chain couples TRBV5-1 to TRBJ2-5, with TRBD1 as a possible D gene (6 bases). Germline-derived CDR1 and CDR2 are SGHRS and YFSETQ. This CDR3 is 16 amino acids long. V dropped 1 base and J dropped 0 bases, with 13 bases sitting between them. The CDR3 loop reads CASSLSPGTNQETQYF. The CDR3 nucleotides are TGCGCCAGCAGCTTGTCACCCGGGACAAACCAAGAGACCCAGTACTTC.

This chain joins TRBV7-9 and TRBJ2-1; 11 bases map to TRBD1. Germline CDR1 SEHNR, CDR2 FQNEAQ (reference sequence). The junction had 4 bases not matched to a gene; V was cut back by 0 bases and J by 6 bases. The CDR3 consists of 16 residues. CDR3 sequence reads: CASSLAFGTGGNEQFF. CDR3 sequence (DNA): TGTGCCAGCAGCTTAGCGTTCGGGACAGGGGGCAATGAGCAGTTCTTC. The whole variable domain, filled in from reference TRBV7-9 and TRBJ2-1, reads DTGVSQNPRHKITKRGQNVTFRCDPISEHNRLYWYRQTLGQGPEFLTYFQNEAQLEKSRLLSDRFSAERPKGSFSTLEIQRTEQGDSAMYLCASSLAFGTGGNEQFFGPGTRLTVL.

The CDR3: CASSPDGTVHQPQHF. For the CDR3, the DNA is TGTGCCAGCTCACCGGATGGGACAGTCCATCAGCCCCAGCATTTT. The chain employs TRBV18 and TRBJ1-5; TRBD1 matches 7 bases. Per germline, CDR1 KGHSH and CDR2 LQKENI. This CDR3 is 15 amino acids long. With 3 bases clipped from V and 5 bases from J, the junction kept 7 bases outside the gene matches.

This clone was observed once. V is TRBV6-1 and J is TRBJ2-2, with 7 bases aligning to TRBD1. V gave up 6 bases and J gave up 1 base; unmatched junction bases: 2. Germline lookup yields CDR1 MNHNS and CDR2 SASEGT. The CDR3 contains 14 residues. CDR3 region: CASRRTGNTGELFF. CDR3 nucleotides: TGTGCCAGCAGGCGGACAGGGAACACCGGGGAGCTGTTTTTT.

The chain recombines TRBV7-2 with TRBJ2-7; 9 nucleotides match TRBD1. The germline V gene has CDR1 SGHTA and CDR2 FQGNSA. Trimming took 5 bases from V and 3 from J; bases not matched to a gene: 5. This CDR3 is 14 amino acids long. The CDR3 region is CASSIGTGNYEQYF. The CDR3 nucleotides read TGTGCCAGCAGCATTGGGACAGGGAACTACGAGCAGTACTTC.

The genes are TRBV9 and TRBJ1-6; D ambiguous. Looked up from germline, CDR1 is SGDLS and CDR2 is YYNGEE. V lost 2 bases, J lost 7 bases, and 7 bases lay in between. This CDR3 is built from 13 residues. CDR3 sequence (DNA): TGTGCCAGCAGCGTTGGCATGAATTCACCCCTCCACTTT. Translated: CASSVGMNSPLHF.

This CDR3 is CATSRDSTGPMGEQYF. Here the CDR3 DNA reads TGTGCCACCAGCAGAGACTCTACAGGCCCAATGGGGGAGCAGTACTTC. V gene TRBV15 combines with J gene TRBJ2-7; TRBD1 might be the D (5 bases). There are 16 residues in the CDR3. The ends were cut back, 0 bases at V and 7 bases at J, with 19 bases in the middle. Looked up from germline, CDR1 is LNHNV and CDR2 is YYDKDF (reference sequence).

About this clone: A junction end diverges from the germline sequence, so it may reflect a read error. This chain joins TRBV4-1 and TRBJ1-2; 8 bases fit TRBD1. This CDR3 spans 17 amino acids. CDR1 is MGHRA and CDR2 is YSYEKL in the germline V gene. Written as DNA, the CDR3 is TGCGCCAGCAGCTTCGAGGTAGAAGTCGGGACAGGCTTCGGCTACACTTTC. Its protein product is CASSFEVEVGTGFGYTF.

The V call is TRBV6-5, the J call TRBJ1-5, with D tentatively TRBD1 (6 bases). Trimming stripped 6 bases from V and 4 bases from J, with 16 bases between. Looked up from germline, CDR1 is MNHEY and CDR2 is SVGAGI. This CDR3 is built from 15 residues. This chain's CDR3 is CASSPQGTPNQPQHF. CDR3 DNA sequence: TGTGCCAGCAGCCCCCAAGGGACACCAAATCAGCCCCAGCATTTT.

The CDR3: CAISDQRGRTDTQYF. CDR3 bases: TGTGCCATCAGTGACCAGCGGGGGCGCACAGATACGCAGTATTTT. The chain carries TRBV10-3 and TRBJ2-3; 8 bases are shared with TRBD2. J was trimmed by 1 base and V by 3 bases; bases with no gene match: 3. The germline CDR1 and CDR2 sequences are ENHRY and SYGVKD. The CDR3 runs to 15 residues.

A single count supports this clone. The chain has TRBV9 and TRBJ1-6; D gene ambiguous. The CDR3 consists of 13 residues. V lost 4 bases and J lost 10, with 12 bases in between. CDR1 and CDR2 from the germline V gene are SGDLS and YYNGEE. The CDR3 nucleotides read TGTGCCAGCAGCCCCGGGTCGGAGTCACCCCTCCACTTT. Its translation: CASSPGSESPLHF. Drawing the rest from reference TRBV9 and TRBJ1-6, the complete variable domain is DSGVTQTPKHLITATGQRVTLRCSPRSGDLSVYWYQQSLDQGLQFLIQYYNGEERAKGNILERFSAQQFPDLHSELNLSSLELGDSALYFCASSPGSESPLHFGNGTRLTVT.

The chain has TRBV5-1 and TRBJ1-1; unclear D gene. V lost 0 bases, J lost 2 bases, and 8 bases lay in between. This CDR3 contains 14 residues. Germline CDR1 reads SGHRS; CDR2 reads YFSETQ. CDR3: CASSLDAYNTEAFF. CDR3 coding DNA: TGCGCCAGCAGCTTGGACGCCTACAACACTGAAGCTTTCTTT.

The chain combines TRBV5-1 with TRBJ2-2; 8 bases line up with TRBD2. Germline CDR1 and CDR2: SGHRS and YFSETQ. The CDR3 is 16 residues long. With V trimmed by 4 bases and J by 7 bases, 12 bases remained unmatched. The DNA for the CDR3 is TGCGCCAGCAGCGCGGGGGGCCTAGAGGGCGGCGGGGAGCTGTTTTTT. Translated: CASSAGGLEGGGELFF.

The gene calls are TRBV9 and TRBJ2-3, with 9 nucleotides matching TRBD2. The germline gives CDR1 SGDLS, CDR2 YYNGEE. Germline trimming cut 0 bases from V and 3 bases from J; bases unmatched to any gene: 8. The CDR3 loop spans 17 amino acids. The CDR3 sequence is CASSVARRGGRTDTQYF. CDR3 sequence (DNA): TGTGCCAGCAGCGTAGCTAGGCGGGGGGGCAGGACAGATACGCAGTATTTT.

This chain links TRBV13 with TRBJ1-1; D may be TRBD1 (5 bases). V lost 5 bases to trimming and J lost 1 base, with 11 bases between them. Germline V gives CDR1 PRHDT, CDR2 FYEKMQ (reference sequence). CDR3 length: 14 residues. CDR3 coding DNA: TGTGCCAGCAGCGGCGGGGCCAGGAACACTGAAGCTTTCTTT. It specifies CASSGGARNTEAFF. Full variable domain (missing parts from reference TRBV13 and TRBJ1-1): AAGVIQSPRHLIKEKRETATLKCYPIPRHDTVYWYQQGPGQDPQFLISFYEKMQSDKGSIPDRFSAQQFSDYHSELNMSSLELGDSALYFCASSGGARNTEAFFGQGTRLTVV.

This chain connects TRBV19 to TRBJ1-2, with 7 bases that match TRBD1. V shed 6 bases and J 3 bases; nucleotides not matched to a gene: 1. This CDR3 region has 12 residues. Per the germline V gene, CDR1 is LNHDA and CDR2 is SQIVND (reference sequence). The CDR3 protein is CASRQGDYGYTF. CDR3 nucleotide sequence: TGTGCCAGTAGGCAGGGGGACTATGGCTACACCTTC.

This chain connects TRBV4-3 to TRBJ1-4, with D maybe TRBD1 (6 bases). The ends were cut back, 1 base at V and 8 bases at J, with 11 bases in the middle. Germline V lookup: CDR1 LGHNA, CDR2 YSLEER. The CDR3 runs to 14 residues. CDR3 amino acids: CASSQGQVREKLFF. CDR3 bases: TGCGCCAGCAGCCAAGGACAGGTACGGGAAAAACTGTTTTTT.

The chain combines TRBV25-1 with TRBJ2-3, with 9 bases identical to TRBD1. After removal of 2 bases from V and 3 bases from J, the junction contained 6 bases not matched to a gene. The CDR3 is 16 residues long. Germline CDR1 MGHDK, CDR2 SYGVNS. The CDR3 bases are TGTGCCAGCAGTGAAGGGTTGACAGGGGGGACAGATACGCAGTATTTT. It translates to CASSEGLTGGTDTQYF.

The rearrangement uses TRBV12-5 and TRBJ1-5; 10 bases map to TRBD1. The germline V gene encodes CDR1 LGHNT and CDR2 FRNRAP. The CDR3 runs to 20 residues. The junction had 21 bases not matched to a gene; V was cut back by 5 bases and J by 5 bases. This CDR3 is CASGHPRDRGLYEGDQPQHF. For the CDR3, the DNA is TGTGCTAGTGGTCACCCCCGGGACAGGGGCCTGTATGAAGGGGATCAGCCCCAGCATTTT.

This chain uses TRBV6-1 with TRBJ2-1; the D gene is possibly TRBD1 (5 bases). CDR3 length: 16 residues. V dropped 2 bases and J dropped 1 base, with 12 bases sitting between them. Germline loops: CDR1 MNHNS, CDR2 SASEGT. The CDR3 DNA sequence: TGTGCCAGCAGTGAATTTGCAGGGTTTTCCTACAATGAGCAGTTCTTC. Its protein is CASSEFAGFSYNEQFF.